Listed below are T cell receptor beta chains from one sample, sequenced in a study of metastatic and nonmetastatic thyroid tumors. TCRdb used MiXCR to call clones anew from the PCR reads. The sample carries more than 25,000 clones, around 7% recorded once. Input material: blood. The receptors here all came from a female donor with papillary thyroid cancer or a benign thyroid nodule (not recorded which). Some clones in this sample may be carry-over from other donors' samples. Each CDR3 is given with its conserved first and last residue. The order of the fields is D gene, clone size, CDR3 length, J gene, V gene, CDR3 DNA, CDR3 protein. D genes are given only for firm matches. The size field is filled for only some rows; it gives once, few, many or a size class.

.,many,15,TRBJ2-1,TRBV28,TGTGCCAGCAGGGTCGGCGGGAAGGAATACAATGAGCAGTTCTTC,CASRVGGKEYNEQFF
.,many,14,TRBJ1-6,TRBV2,TGTGCCAGCAGTAGGCAGCCCTATAATTCACCCCTCCACTTT,CASSRQPYNSPLHF
.,few,13,TRBJ2-7,TRBV2,TGTGCCAGCAGGGGGTCAGGGGCCGGCGAGCAGTACTTC,CASRGSGAGEQYF
.,many,15,TRBJ1-5,TRBV7-2,TGTGCCAGCAGCTTATACGGACAACTAAATCAGCCCCAGCATTTT,CASSLYGQLNQPQHF
TRBD1,many,14,TRBJ1-3,TRBV6-1,TGTGCCAGCAGACAGGGGGCAGAAGGAAACACCATATATTTT,CASRQGAEGNTIYF
.,many,14,TRBJ2-3,TRBV12-3/TRBV12-4,TGTGCCAGCAGTTTAGTCAGGCCCACAGATACGCAGTATTTT,CASSLVRPTDTQYF
TRBD1,many,17,TRBJ2-1,TRBV28,TGTGCCAGCAGTTTAATTAAGGGGACAGGGCCCCGCAATGAGCAGTTCTTC,CASSLIKGTGPRNEQFF
TRBD2,many,14,TRBJ2-1,TRBV28,TGTGCCAGCAGCCTGGGGGGAGGGTCCAATGAGCAGTTCTTC,CASSLGGGSNEQFF
TRBD1,many,13,TRBJ2-7,TRBV10-3,TGTGCCACCTGGGACAGCGGTACCTACGAGCAGTACTTC,CATWDSGTYEQYF
.,many,15,TRBJ2-1,TRBV9,TGTGCCAGCAGCGTGGTAGCGGTGTCCTACAATGAGCAGTTCTTC,CASSVVAVSYNEQFF
TRBD1,many,15,TRBJ1-6,TRBV6-4,TGTGCCAGCAGAGGGACAGGGGGCAATAATTCACCCCTCCACTTT,CASRGTGGNNSPLHF
TRBD1,.,16,TRBJ2-3,TRBV18,TGTGCCAGCTCACCACGGGGCAGACAGGGGCGTGATACGCAGTATTTT,CASSPRGRQGRDTQYF
TRBD1,many,18,TRBJ1-5,TRBV2,TGTGCCAGCAGTGATACAGACAGGGGGCGGTTTAGCAATCAGCCCCAGCATTTT,CASSDTDRGRFSNQPQHF
TRBD2,many,17,TRBJ2-1,TRBV5-6,TGTGCCAGCAGCTTGGGAAAGACTAGCGGGGGGTTCAATGAGCAGTTCTTC,CASSLGKTSGGFNEQFF
TRBD1,many,14,TRBJ2-5,TRBV28,TGTGCCAGCAATGGGGGGGACAGGGTACAGACCCAGTACTTC,CASNGGDRVQTQYF
.,many,13,TRBJ1-3,TRBV20-1,TGCAGTGCTAGAGGTTTTTCTGGAAACACCATATATTTT,CSARGFSGNTIYF
.,many,17,TRBJ2-4,TRBV11-2,TGTGCCAGCAGCTTAGAGTGGGCGGGGAGAGCCAAAAACATTCAGTACTTC,CASSLEWAGRAKNIQYF
.,many,14,TRBJ2-7,TRBV20-1,TGCAGTGCTAGTCTCCCCGGGAGCGTGTACGAGCAGTACTTC,CSASLPGSVYEQYF
.,few,20,TRBJ2-2,TRBV24-1,TGTGCCACCAGTGGCACTAGCCCACACCCGGTGTTCGCGAACACCTGGGAGCTGTTTTTT,CATSGTSPHPVFANTWELFF
.,.,16,TRBJ2-7,TRBV6-1,TGTGCCAGCACTCGCGACTGGGTGCTCTTAAATAACGAGCAGTACTTC,CASTRDWVLLNNEQYF
.,.,16,TRBJ2-5,TRBV5-4,TGTGCCAGCAGCTCGAACGGACAGTCGGCTAGGGAGACCCAGTACTTC,CASSSNGQSARETQYF
.,many,13,TRBJ2-2,TRBV20-1,TGCAGTGCTAGAAATTCCGGGACCGGGGAGCTGTTTTTT,CSARNSGTGELFF
TRBD2,many,15,TRBJ2-3,TRBV7-9,TGTGCCAGCAGCCAAACTAGCGGGAGGACAGATACGCAGTATTTT,CASSQTSGRTDTQYF
.,many,14,TRBJ1-2,TRBV5-8,TGTGCCAGCAGCTTTAGGGGAAAGGACTATGGCTACACCTTC,CASSFRGKDYGYTF
.,many,15,TRBJ2-3,TRBV10-2,TGCGCCAGCAGCGTGGGACACTTTAGCACAGATACGCAGTATTTT,CASSVGHFSTDTQYF
.,many,14,TRBJ1-3,TRBV7-2,TGTGCCAGCAGCTTTTTAAGTCCTGGAAACACCATATATTTT,CASSFLSPGNTIYF
TRBD1,.,14,TRBJ2-7,TRBV5-1,TGCGCCAGCAGCTGGGACAGGACGCTGTACGAGCAGTACTTC,CASSWDRTLYEQYF